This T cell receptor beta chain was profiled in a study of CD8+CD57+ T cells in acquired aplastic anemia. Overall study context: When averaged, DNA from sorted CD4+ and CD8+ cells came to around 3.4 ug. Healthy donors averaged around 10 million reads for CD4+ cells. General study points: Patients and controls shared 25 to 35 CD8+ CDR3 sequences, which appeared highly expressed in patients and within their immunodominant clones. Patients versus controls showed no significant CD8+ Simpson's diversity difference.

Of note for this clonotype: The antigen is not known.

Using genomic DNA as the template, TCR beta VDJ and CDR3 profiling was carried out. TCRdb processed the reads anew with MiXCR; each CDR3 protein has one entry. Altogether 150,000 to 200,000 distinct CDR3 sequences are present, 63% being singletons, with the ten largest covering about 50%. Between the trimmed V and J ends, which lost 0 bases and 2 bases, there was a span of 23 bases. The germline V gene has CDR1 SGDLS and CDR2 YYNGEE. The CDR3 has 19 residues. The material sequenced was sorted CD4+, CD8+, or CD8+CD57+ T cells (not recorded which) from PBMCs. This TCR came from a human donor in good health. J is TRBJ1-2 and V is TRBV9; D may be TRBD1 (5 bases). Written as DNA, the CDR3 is TGTGCCAGCAGCGTAGTAAATGACCGGGGAGGGGTTAGCAACTATGGCTACACCTTC. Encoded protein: CASSVVNDRGGVSNYGYTF.